One sample yielded the 3 T cell receptor beta chains listed below, sequenced in a study of TIL therapy for anti-PD-1-resistant metastatic lung cancer. Stated time point: pre-treatment sample, taken before nivolumab and TIL therapy. The tumor samples were excised metastases, mostly pleural nodules or supraclavicular lymph nodes. This was the immunoSEQ v3 assay. TCRdb's table, derived via immunoSEQ multiplex PCR, lists solely in-frame clones and lacks some. The data show more than 10,000 clones, about 57% seen once. The input for sequencing was tumor tissue, taken at baseline. These receptors were collected from a person aged 25 to 79 with non-small cell lung cancer.

The rearrangement joins TRBV29-1 to TRBJ1-1; no firm D call. There are 10 residues in the CDR3. The germline CDR1 and CDR2 sequences are SQVTM and ANQGSEA. V was clipped by 6 bases and J by 0 bases, with 2 bases between them. The CDR3: CSVLNTEAFF. CDR3 bases: TGCAGCGTCTTGAACACTGAAGCTTTCTTT.

This chain connects TRBV7-9 to TRBJ1-2; D is possibly TRBD1 (6 bases). Germline V lookup: CDR1 SEHNR, CDR2 FQNEAQ (reference sequence). This CDR3 comprises 13 residues. V dropped 6 bases and J dropped 7 bases, with 15 bases sitting between them. The DNA of the CDR3 is TGTGCCAGCAGTCTAGGGGGGGTTCCTGGCTACACCTTC. Protein sequence: CASSLGGVPGYTF.

This clone turned up a few times. This rearrangement joins TRBV11-2 to TRBJ1-3; D is unresolved. V lost 0 bases, J lost 3 bases, and 9 bases lay in between. This CDR3 contains 15 residues. Looked up from germline, CDR1 is SGHAT and CDR2 is FQNNGV. CDR3 nucleotides: TGTGCCAGCAGCTTAGAAATACAGCTTGGAAACACCATATATTTT. As protein: CASSLEIQLGNTIYF.